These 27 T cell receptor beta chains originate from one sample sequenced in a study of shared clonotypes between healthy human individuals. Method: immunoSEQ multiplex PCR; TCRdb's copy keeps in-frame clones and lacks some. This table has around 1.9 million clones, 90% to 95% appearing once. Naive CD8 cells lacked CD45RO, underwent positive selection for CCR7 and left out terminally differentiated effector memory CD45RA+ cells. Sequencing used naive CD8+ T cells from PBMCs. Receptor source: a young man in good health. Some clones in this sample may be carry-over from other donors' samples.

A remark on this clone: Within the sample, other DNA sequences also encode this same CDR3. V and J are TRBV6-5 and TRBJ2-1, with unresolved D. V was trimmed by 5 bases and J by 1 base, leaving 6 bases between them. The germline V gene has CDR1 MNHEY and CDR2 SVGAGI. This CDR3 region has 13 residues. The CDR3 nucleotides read TGTGCCAGCAGTCACCGGTCCTACAATGAGCAGTTCTTC. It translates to CASSHRSYNEQFF.

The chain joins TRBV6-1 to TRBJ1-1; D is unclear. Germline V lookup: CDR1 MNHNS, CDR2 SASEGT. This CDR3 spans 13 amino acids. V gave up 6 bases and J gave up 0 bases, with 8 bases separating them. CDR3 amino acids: CASREALNTEAFF. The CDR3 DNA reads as TGTGCCAGCAGGGAGGCCTTGAACACTGAAGCTTTCTTT.

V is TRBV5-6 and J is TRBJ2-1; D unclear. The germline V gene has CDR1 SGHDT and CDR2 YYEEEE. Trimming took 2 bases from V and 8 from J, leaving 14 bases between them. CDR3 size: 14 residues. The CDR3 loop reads CASSLRHARDEQFF. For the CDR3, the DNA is TGTGCCAGCAGCTTAAGACACGCTCGCGATGAGCAGTTCTTC.

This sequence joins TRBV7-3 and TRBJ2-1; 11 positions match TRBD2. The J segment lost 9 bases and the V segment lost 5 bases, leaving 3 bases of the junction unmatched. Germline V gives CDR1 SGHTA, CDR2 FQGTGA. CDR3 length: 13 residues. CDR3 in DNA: TGTGCCAGCAGCGTACTAGCGGGGGTTGAGCAGTTCTTC. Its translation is CASSVLAGVEQFF.

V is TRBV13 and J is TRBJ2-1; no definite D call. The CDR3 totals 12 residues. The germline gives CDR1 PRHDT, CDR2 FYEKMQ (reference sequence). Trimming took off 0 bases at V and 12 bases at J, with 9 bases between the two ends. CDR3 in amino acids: CASSLGTTSQFF. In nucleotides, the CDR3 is TGTGCCAGCAGCTTAGGTACTACCTCGCAGTTCTTC.

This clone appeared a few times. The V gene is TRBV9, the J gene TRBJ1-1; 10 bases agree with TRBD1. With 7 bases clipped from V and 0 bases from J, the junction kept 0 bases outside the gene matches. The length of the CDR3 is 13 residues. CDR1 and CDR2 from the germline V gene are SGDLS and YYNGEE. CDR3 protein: CASGQGVNTEAFF. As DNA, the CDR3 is TGTGCCAGCGGACAGGGGGTGAACACTGAAGCTTTCTTT.

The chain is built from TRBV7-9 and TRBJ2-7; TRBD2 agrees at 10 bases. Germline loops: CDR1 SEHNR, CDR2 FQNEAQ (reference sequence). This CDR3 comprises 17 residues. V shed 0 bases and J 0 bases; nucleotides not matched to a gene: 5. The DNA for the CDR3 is TGTGCCAGCAGCTTAGCTGCTAGCGGGAGATTCTCCTACGAGCAGTACTTC. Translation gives CASSLAASGRFSYEQYF. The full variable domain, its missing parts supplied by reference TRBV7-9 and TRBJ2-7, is DTGVSQNPRHKITKRGQNVTFRCDPISEHNRLYWYRQTLGQGPEFLTYFQNEAQLEKSRLLSDRFSAERPKGSFSTLEIQRTEQGDSAMYLCASSLAASGRFSYEQYFGPGTRLTVT.

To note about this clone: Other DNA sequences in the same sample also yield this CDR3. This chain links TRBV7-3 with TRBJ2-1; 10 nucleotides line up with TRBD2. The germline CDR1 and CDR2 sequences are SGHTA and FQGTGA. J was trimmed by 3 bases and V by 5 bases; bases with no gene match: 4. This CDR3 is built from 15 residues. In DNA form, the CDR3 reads TGTGCCAGCAGCCCGGGACTAGCGAGCTACAATGAGCAGTTCTTC. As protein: CASSPGLASYNEQFF.

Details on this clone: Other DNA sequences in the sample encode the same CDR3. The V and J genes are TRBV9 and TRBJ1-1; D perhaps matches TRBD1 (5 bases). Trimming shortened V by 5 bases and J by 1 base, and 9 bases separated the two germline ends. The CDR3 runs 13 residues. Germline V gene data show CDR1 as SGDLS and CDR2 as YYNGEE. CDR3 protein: CASRGQGNTEAFF. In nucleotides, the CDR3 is TGTGCCAGCAGGGGTCAGGGGAACACTGAAGCTTTCTTT.

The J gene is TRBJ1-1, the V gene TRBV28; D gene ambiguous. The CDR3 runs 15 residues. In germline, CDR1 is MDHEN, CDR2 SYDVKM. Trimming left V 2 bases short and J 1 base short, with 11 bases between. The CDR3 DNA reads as TGTGCCAGCAGTTTAGGACTATCCCCGAACACTGAAGCTTTCTTT. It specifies CASSLGLSPNTEAFF.

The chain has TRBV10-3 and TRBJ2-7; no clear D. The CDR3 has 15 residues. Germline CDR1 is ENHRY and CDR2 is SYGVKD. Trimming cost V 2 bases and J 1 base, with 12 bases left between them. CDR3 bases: TGTGCCATCAGTGAGGGTGGTAGCCCATCCTACGAGCAGTACTTC. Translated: CAISEGGSPSYEQYF.

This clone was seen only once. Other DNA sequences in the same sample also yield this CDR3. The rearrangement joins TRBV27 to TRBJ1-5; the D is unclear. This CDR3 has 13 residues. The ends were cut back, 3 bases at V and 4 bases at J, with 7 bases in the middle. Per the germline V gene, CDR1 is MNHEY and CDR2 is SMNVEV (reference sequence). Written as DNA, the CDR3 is TGTGCCAGCAGTTTGACTATAAATCAGCCCCAGCATTTT. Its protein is CASSLTINQPQHF.

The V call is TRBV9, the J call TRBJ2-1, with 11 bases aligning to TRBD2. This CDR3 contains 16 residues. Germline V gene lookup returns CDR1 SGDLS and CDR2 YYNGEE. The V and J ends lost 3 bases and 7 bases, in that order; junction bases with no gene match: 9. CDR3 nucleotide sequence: TGTGCCAGCAGCGGACTAGCGGGATTAACCGGGAATGAGCAGTTCTTC. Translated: CASSGLAGLTGNEQFF.

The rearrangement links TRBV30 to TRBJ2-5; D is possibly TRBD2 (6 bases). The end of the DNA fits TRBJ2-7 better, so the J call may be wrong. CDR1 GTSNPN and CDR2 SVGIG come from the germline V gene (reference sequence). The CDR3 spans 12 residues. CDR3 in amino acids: CAAGLLSYEQYF. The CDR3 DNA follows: TGTGCCGCGGGGCTGCTCTCCTACGAGCAGTACTTC.

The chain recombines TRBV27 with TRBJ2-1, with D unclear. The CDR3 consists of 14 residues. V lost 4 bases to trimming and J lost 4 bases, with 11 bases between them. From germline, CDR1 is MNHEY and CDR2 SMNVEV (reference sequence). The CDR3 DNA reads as TGTGCCAGCAGTTCAAGCCAGGCGTACAATGAGCAGTTCTTC. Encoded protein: CASSSSQAYNEQFF.

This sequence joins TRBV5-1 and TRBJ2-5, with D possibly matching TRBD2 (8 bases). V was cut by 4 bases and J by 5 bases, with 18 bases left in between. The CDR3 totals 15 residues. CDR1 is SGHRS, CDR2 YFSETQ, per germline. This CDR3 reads CASSPRTSRGETQYF. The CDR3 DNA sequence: TGCGCCAGCAGCCCGCGGACTAGCAGGGGGGAGACCCAGTACTTC.

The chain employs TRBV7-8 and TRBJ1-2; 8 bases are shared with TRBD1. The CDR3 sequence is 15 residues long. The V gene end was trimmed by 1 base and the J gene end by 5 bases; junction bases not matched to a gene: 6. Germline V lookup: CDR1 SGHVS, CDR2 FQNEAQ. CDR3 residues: CASSLGWGQVYGYTF. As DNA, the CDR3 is TGTGCCAGCAGCTTAGGTTGGGGACAGGTTTATGGCTACACCTTC.

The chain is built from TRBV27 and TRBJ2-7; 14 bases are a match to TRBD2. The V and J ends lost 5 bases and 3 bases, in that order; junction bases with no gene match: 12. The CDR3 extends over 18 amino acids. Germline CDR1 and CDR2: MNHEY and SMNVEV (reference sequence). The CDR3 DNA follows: TGTGCCAGCAGTCGATCCTTGACTAGCGGGAGGGCAGGCTACGAGCAGTACTTC. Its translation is CASSRSLTSGRAGYEQYF.

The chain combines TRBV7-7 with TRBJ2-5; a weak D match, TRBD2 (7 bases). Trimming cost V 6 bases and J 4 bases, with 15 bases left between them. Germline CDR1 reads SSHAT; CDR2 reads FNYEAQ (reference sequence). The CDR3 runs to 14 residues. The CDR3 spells CASSRGGGSETQYF. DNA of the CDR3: TGTGCCAGCAGTAGGGGGGGCGGGTCAGAGACCCAGTACTTC.

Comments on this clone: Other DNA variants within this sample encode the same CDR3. In DNA form, the CDR3 reads TGTGCCAGCAGTTTAGGTGGAGGCCGTCAGCCCCAGCATTTT. It yields the protein CASSLGGGRQPQHF. The chain joins TRBV5-6 to TRBJ1-5; D uncertain. The germline gives CDR1 SGHDT, CDR2 YYEEEE. The CDR3 contains 14 residues. The ends were cut back, 5 bases at V and 6 bases at J, with 15 bases in the middle. The variable domain in full, completed from reference TRBV5-6 and TRBJ1-5, reads DAGVTQSPTHLIKTRGQQVTLRCSPKSGHDTVSWYQQALGQGPQFIFQYYEEEERQRGNFPDRFSGHQFPNYSSELNVNALLLGDSALYLCASSLGGGRQPQHFGDGTRLSIL.

Here the CDR3 reads CASSLPRGGVGETQYF. For the CDR3, the DNA is TGTGCCAGCAGCTTACCCCGCGGGGGGGTGGGAGAGACCCAGTACTTC. This sequence joins TRBV13 and TRBJ2-5; 9 bases fit TRBD2. The germline gives CDR1 PRHDT, CDR2 FYEKMQ (reference sequence). The trim removed 2 bases at V and 4 bases at J, leaving 8 bases unmatched. The CDR3 is 16 amino acids.

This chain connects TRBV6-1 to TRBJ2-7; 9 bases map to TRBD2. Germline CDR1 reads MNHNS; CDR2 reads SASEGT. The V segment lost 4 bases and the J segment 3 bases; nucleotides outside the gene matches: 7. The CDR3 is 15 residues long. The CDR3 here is CASSGRGSGSYEQYF. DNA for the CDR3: TGTGCCAGCAGTGGAAGGGGTAGCGGGAGCTACGAGCAGTACTTC.

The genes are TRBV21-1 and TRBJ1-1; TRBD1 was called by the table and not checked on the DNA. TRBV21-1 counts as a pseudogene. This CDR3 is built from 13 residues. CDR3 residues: CASSSRTNTEAFF. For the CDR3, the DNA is TGTGCCAGCAGCTCTAGGACAAACACTGAAGCTTTCTTT.

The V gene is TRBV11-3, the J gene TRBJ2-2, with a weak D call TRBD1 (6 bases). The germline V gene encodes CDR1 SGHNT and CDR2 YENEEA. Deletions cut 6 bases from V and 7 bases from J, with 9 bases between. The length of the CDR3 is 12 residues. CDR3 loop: CASRAGDGELFF. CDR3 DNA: TGTGCCAGCAGGGCAGGGGACGGGGAGCTGTTTTTT.

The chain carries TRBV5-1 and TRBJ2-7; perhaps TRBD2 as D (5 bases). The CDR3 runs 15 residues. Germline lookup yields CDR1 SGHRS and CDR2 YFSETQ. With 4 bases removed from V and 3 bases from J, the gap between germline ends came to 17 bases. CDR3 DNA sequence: TGCGCCAGCAGCCCGCACCCGGGATCCAACTACGAGCAGTACTTC. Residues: CASSPHPGSNYEQYF.

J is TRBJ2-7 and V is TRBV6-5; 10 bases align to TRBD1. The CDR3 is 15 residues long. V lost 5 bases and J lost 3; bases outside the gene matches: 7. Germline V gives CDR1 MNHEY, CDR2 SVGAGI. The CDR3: CASSIDRGLGYEQYF. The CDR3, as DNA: TGTGCCAGCAGTATAGACAGGGGGCTTGGCTACGAGCAGTACTTC.

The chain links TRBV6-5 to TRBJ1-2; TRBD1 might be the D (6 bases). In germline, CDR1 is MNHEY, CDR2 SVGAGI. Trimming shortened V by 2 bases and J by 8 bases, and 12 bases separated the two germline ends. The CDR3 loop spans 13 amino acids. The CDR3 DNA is TGTGCCAGCAGTTACCCGTCAGGGGAGGGCTACACCTTC. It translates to CASSYPSGEGYTF.